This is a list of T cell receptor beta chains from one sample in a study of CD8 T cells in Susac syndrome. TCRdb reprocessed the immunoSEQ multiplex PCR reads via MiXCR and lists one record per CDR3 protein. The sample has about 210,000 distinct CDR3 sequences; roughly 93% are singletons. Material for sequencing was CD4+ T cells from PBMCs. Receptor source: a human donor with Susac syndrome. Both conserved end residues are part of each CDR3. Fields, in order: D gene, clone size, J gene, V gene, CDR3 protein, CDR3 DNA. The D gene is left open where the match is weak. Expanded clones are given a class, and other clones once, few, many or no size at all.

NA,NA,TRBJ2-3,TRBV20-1,CSARKLDTQYF,TGCAGTGCTAGGAAATTAGATACGCAGTATTTT
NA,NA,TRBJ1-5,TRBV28,CASTQQEYQPQHF,TGTGCCAGCACGCAACAAGAGTATCAGCCCCAGCATTTT
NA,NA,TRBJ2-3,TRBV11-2,CASSLGQAPTDTQYF,TGTGCCAGCAGCTTGGGGCAGGCTCCCACAGATACGCAGTATTTT
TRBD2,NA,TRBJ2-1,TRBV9,CASSEGTSDEQFF,TGTGCCAGCAGCGAGGGGACTAGTGATGAGCAGTTCTTC
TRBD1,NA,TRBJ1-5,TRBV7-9,CASSRDSGQPQHF,TGTGCCAGCAGCCGGGACAGCGGTCAGCCCCAGCATTTT
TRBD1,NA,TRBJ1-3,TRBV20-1,CSARDRGSSGNTIYF,TGCAGTGCTAGGGACAGGGGGTCCTCTGGAAACACCATATATTTT
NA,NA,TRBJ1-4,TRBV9,CASSVDQGGDEKLFF,TGTGCCAGCAGCGTAGATCAGGGCGGTGATGAAAAACTGTTTTTT
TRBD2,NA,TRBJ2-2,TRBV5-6,CASSLELAGESGELFF,TGTGCCAGCAGCTTGGAGCTAGCGGGGGAATCCGGGGAGCTGTTTTTT
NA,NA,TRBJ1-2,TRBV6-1,CASSEAATGFGYGYTF,TGTGCCAGCAGTGAAGCAGCTACGGGCTTTGGATATGGCTACACCTTC
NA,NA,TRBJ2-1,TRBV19,CAHRRGARNEQFF,TGTGCCCATCGTAGGGGGGCCCGTAATGAGCAGTTCTTC
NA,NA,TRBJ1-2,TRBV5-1,CASSLDTGDYGYTF,TGCGCCAGCAGCTTGGATACTGGGGATTATGGCTACACCTTC
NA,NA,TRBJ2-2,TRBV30,CAWSVGGKIWELFF,TGTGCCTGGAGTGTTGGAGGGAAAATTTGGGAGCTGTTTTTT
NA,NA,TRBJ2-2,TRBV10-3,CAISAGSHTGELFF,TGTGCCATCAGTGCGGGTAGCCACACCGGGGAGCTGTTTTTT
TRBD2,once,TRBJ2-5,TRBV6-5,CASSFGLAGEQETQYF,TGTGCCAGCAGTTTCGGACTAGCGGGGGAGCAAGAGACCCAGTACTTC
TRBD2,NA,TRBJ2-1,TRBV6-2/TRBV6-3,CASSTGTSGGAYEQFF,TGTGCCAGCAGTACCGGGACTAGCGGGGGGGCCTATGAGCAGTTCTTC
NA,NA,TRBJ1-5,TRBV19,CASSTTGRWVDQPQHF,TGTGCCAGTAGTACAACAGGGCGTTGGGTAGATCAGCCCCAGCATTTT
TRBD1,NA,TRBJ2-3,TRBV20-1,CSAPGQGPRDTQYF,TGCAGTGCGCCGGGACAGGGACCTCGGGATACGCAGTATTTT
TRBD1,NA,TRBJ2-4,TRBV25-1,CASSGYRDREMDIQYF,TGTGCCAGCAGTGGGTACCGGGACAGGGAGATGGACATTCAGTACTTC
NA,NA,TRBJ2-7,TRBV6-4,CASSDSLGHEQYF,TGTGCCAGCAGTGACTCCTTGGGACACGAGCAGTACTTC
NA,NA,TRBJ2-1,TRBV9,CASSGRRGVTSYNEQFF,TGTGCCAGCAGCGGAAGAAGAGGGGTAACCTCCTACAATGAGCAGTTCTTC
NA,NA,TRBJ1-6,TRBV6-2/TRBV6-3,CASSTHPWGQTPLHF,TGTGCCAGCAGTACCCACCCATGGGGGCAGACACCCCTCCACTTT
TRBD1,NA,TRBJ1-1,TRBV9,CASSARGQMNTEAFF,TGTGCCAGCAGCGCTCGGGGACAGATGAACACTGAAGCTTTCTTT
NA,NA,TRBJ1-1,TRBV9,CASSVTTNTEAFF,TGTGCCAGCAGCGTCACAACGAACACTGAAGCTTTCTTT
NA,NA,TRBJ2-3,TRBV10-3,CAISGTSLGDTQYF,TGTGCCATCAGTGGGACATCCTTAGGGGATACGCAGTATTTT
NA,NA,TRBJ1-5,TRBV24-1,CATNKNGRVNQPQHF,TGTGCCACCAACAAAAATGGAAGAGTCAATCAGCCCCAGCATTTT
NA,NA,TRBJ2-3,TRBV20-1,CSASFRDREAADTQYF,TGCAGTGCTAGTTTCCGGGACCGCGAAGCTGCAGATACGCAGTATTTT
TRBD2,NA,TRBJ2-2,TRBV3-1,CASSRGLAGGPNTGELFF,TGTGCCAGCAGCCGCGGACTAGCGGGGGGTCCGAACACCGGGGAGCTGTTTTTT
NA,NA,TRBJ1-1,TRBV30,CARDSGGGYTEAFF,TGTGCCCGGGACTCGGGGGGGGGATACACTGAAGCTTTCTTT
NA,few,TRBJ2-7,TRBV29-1,CSARQEVYGEQYF,TGCAGCGCTCGACAAGAAGTTTACGGCGAGCAGTACTTC
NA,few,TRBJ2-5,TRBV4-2,CASSPRLYGSQETQYF,TGTGCCAGCAGCCCCCGGCTCTACGGAAGCCAAGAGACCCAGTACTTC
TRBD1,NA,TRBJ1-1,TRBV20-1,CSAPRTGRTEAFF,TGCAGTGCTCCCCGGACAGGGAGAACTGAAGCTTTCTTT
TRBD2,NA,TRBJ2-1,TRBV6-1,CASSFAGGPGEQFF,TGTGCCAGCAGTTTCGCGGGGGGGCCGGGTGAGCAGTTCTTC